This T cell receptor beta chain appears in the sequencing data of a study of OX40 agonist ivuxolimab in advanced cancers. As for the study in general: Six ivuxolimab dose levels, 0.01 to 10 mg/kg, were given intravenously every 2 weeks.

Sequencing used immunoSEQ multiplex PCR; TCRdb keeps in-frame clones, though not all of them. The sample records 69,000 or so clones, about 91% being singletons. Overall study results and limits: Doses of 0.1 to 3.0 mg/kg were accompanied by clonal expansion of CD4+ and CD8+ blood T cells by week 6. Determination of antigen specificity was not performed for the expanded peripheral T cells.

Autoimmune disease history or systemic immunosuppression meant exclusion. J lost 5 bases, V lost 5 bases, and 7 bases had no gene match. The length of the CDR3 is 14 residues. Germline lookup yields CDR1 SGHAT and CDR2 FQNNGV. Concerning this clone: Its antigen is undetermined.

The source is an adult with an advanced solid tumor such as melanoma, head and neck, liver or kidney cancer. The V and J genes are TRBV11-2 and TRBJ1-2, with TRBD1 identical over 8 bases. The specimen comprised CD4+ or CD8+ T cells sorted from blood, sampled in a trial of the OX40 agonist ivuxolimab. The CDR3 spells CASSPRTGNYGYTF. In DNA form, the CDR3 reads TGTGCCAGCAGCCCCCGGACAGGGAATTATGGCTACACCTTC.